Listed below are T cell receptor beta chains from one sample, sequenced in a study of cytomegalovirus exposure and HLA in healthy donors. Clones were sequenced by immunoSEQ multiplex PCR, and TCRdb holds only the in-frame ones, with some missing. The repertoire includes some 210,000 clones, approximately 87% of them detected once, and roughly 5.7% sits in the top ten. The source material was PBMCs. The receptors were gathered from a woman under 30 in good health and CMV-seronegative. Each CDR3 is given without its conserved first and last residue.

j_call	v_call	cdr3_aa
TRBJ1-4	TRBV11-2	ASSLGTAGGTNEKLF
TRBJ2-5	TRBV4-1	ASSSLTGASGRVYQETQY
TRBJ2-7	TRBV5-1	ASSSRVLSYEQY
TRBJ2-2	TRBV18	ASSPPRTGTGELF
TRBJ2-1	TRBV5-1	ASSHGQGPHNEQF
TRBJ1-2	TRBV5-1	ASSPGPANYGYT
TRBJ2-1	TRBV5-1	ASRTWTGSYNEQF
TRBJ2-1	TRBV11-2	ASSLEGGGANDEQF
TRBJ2-1	TRBV30	AWSPGQVHNEQF
TRBJ1-1	TRBV5-1	ASSRKGGAGTEAF
TRBJ1-2	TRBV28	ASSPPRTDNYGYT
TRBJ2-3	TRBV7-2	ASSSLAGTTDTQY
TRBJ1-2	TRBV25-1	ASSEYYSYGYT
TRBJ2-7	TRBV5-4	ASSSASSGGTYEQY
TRBJ2-1	TRBV30	AWTHPPGLSRAYYNEQF
TRBJ1-4	TRBV6-1	ASSEGGRNEKLF
TRBJ1-2	TRBV28	ASTHGGGYT
TRBJ2-5	TRBV10-3	AISEPGSGAGETQY
TRBJ2-7	TRBV7-9	ASSSGVGADSYEQY
TRBJ1-1	TRBV2	ATGLGAYAEAF
TRBJ2-7	TRBV27	AMSPLRSYEQY
TRBJ1-1	TRBV6-6	ASIGQGGNTEAF
TRBJ2-7	TRBV27	ASSLRGTSGNYEQY
TRBJ1-6	TRBV29-1	SVREGYNSPLH
TRBJ2-6	TRBV27	ASSPGTAGANVLT
TRBJ1-4	TRBV13	ASSFDRAVTNEKLF
TRBJ2-4	TRBV5-8	ASLAKNIQY
TRBJ1-5	TRBV30	AWSAGRYNQPQH
TRBJ1-2	TRBV9	ASSPGDRAYGYT
TRBJ2-3	TRBV11-3	ASSLQSSPDTQY
TRBJ2-2	TRBV4-1	ASSQGGQINTGELF
TRBJ1-5	TRBV7-9	ASSLQYNQPQH
TRBJ2-1	TRBV29-1	SVPGQGTYNEQF
TRBJ2-1	TRBV5-1	ASSLDGRNEQF
TRBJ2-5	TRBV18	ASSPRTSGEQETQY
TRBJ2-1	TRBV5-1	ASSLAGGPEGQF
TRBJ1-2	TRBV28	ASSDLRGGGYT
TRBJ2-1	TRBV30	AWGGMGNEQF
TRBJ1-4	TRBV9	ASSATGQGAEKLF
TRBJ2-1	TRBV4-1	ASSQDFVEQF
TRBJ2-7	TRBV4-1	ASSPNRGYEQY
TRBJ2-1	TRBV11-3	ASAAGGHNEQF
TRBJ1-4	TRBV30	AWSGGLTGYGEGEKLF
TRBJ1-4	TRBV25-1	ASSDRKVGEKLF
TRBJ2-7	TRBV18	ASSPDGPYEQY
TRBJ1-1	TRBV27	ASSLIRDIRTEAF
TRBJ1-2	TRBV5-4	ASSLPGLTDGYT